What follows are 22 T cell receptor beta chains derived from one specimen sequenced in a study of monozygotic twins with inflammatory bowel disease. TCRdb reprocessed the 5' RACE reads, keeping one entry per CDR3 protein, no DNA. Its table lists approximately 85,000 distinct CDR3 sequences. What was sequenced was blood. Source of these receptors: a human donor with ulcerative colitis or Crohn's disease, or a healthy co-twin of an affected twin (not recorded which).

The chain links TRBV7-2 to TRBJ1-5; TCRdb's D call, TRBD1, is unchecked because there is no DNA. CDR1 and CDR2 from the germline V gene are SGHTA and FQGNSA. This CDR3 contains 15 residues. CDR3 sequence reads: CARSLGGLGNQPQHF.

The chain couples TRBV29-1 to TRBJ2-1; checking the TCRdb D call of TRBD2 is not possible without DNA. Looked up from germline, CDR1 is SQVTM and CDR2 is ANQGSEA. This CDR3 region has 16 residues. CDR3 in amino acids: CSVMGLAGSSYNEQFF.

This sequence joins TRBV7-6 and TRBJ1-6; there is no DNA to check the TCRdb D call of TRBD1. The CDR3 length is 14 residues. Germline CDR1 SGHVS, CDR2 FNYEAQ. The CDR3 here is CASSLAGEGSPLHF.

The CDR3 loop reads CASSILSGGAGTGELFF. The J gene is TRBJ2-2, the V gene TRBV6-5; TCRdb's D gene call, TRBD2, goes unchecked for lack of DNA. Germline V gene data show CDR1 as MNHEY and CDR2 as SVGAGI. The CDR3 loop spans 17 amino acids.

The V and J genes are TRBV11-1 and TRBJ2-3; TCRdb indicates TRBD2, and absent DNA this call remains unverified. Germline CDR1 is SGHAT and CDR2 is FQDESV (reference sequence). The CDR3 has 18 amino acids. CDR3 residues: CASSFPLAAGARTDTQYF.

This chain joins TRBV27 and TRBJ1-2; the D call of TRBD1 rests on TCRdb alone, since no DNA is present to check it. The germline CDR1 and CDR2 sequences are MNHEY and SMNVEV (reference sequence). The CDR3 totals 13 residues. CDR3 loop: CAPQGWGGYGYTF.

The V and J genes are TRBV6-6 and TRBJ1-1; TCRdb's D call of TRBD1 is untestable without DNA. Looked up from germline, CDR1 is MNHNY and CDR2 is SVGAGI (reference sequence). The CDR3 totals 13 residues. This chain's CDR3 is CAIQETPSSEAFF.

The chain recombines TRBV7-9 with TRBJ2-7; no DNA is available, so the TRBD1 call from TCRdb remains unchecked. Germline CDR1 and CDR2: SEHNR and FQNEAQ (reference sequence). The CDR3 loop spans 13 amino acids. This chain's CDR3 is CASSGDSWDEQYF.

The chain employs TRBV5-6 and TRBJ2-1. The germline gives CDR1 SGHDT, CDR2 YYEEEE. This CDR3 is built from 14 residues. The CDR3 sequence: CASSSKTALDEQFF.

V is TRBV4-1 and J is TRBJ2-1; TCRdb outputs TRBD1, but without DNA this stays unchecked. CDR3 length: 16 amino acids. The germline V gene has CDR1 MGHRA and CDR2 YSYEKL. This CDR3 is CASSQPGTGIYNEQFF.

V is TRBV7-6 and J is TRBJ2-2; TCRdb picks TRBD2, but there is no DNA to check that call. The CDR3 spans 14 residues. Germline assignment: CDR1 SGHVS and CDR2 FNYEAQ. CDR3 region: CASSRARLYGELFF.

The J gene is TRBJ2-7, the V gene TRBV7-6. This CDR3 spans 13 amino acids. CDR1 is SGHVS and CDR2 is FNYEAQ in the germline V gene. The CDR3 is CASSLVQVGEQYF.

CDR3 amino acids: CASSPRAINANTGELFF. This chain connects TRBV18 to TRBJ2-2. CDR1 is KGHSH and CDR2 is LQKENI in the germline V gene. CDR3 length equals 17 residues.

The chain recombines TRBV7-2 with TRBJ1-6; TCRdb outputs TRBD1, but without DNA this stays unchecked. CDR1 is SGHTA, CDR2 FQGNSA, per germline. The CDR3 is 15 amino acids. The CDR3: CASSLAGQGVSPLHF.

This rearrangement joins TRBV11-2 to TRBJ2-2. Germline V CDR1 and CDR2: SGHAT, FQNNGV. The CDR3 consists of 16 residues. The CDR3 here is CASSLQPTRNTGELFF.

The gene calls are TRBV29-1 and TRBJ2-5; the D call from TCRdb, TRBD1, cannot be confirmed without DNA. Germline CDR1 and CDR2: SQVTM and ANQGSEA. This CDR3 is built from 12 residues. The CDR3: CSVEGRVETQYF.

J is TRBJ1-5 and V is TRBV4-2. In germline, CDR1 is LGHNA, CDR2 YNFKEQ. The CDR3 consists of 17 residues. CDR3 residues: CASSQGGTSNSNQPQHF.

The chain employs TRBV7-8 and TRBJ2-5. The CDR3 length is 13 residues. Germline V gene lookup returns CDR1 SGHVS and CDR2 FQNEAQ. CDR3 loop: CASSLRHEETQYF. The full variable domain, in which reference TRBV7-8 and TRBJ2-5 provide the parts outside the CDR3, is GAGVSQSPRYKVAKRGQDVALRCDPISGHVSLFWYQQALGQGPEFLTYFQNEAQLDKSGLPSDRFFAERPEGSVSTLKIQRTQQEDSAVYLCASSLRHEETQYFGPGTRLLVL.

This chain joins TRBV3-1 and TRBJ1-1. The CDR3 consists of 14 residues. Germline V CDR1 and CDR2: LGHDT, YNNKEL (reference sequence). CDR3 in amino acids: CASSQGVGGTEAFF.

The V call is TRBV12-3 or TRBV12-4, the J call TRBJ1-1. The CDR3 length is 14 residues. CDR3 residues: CASTSDTLNTEAFF.

The V call is TRBV9, the J call TRBJ1-1. From germline, CDR1 is SGDLS and CDR2 YYNGEE. The CDR3 is 13 residues long. The CDR3 region is CASSVHGNTEAFF.

The chain couples TRBV7-2 to TRBJ1-5; absent DNA, TCRdb's TRBD1 call cannot be checked. From germline, CDR1 is SGHTA and CDR2 FQGNSA. CDR3 size: 13 residues. CDR3: CASSLRGQQPQHF.